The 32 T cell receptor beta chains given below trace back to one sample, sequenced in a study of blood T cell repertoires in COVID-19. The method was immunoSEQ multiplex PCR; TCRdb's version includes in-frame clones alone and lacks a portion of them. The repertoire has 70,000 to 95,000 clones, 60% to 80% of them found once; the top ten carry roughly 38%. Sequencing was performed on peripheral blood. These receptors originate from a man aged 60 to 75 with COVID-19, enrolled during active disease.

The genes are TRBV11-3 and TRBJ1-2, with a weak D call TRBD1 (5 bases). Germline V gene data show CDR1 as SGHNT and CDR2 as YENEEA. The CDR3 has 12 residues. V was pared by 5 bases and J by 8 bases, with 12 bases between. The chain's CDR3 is CASSQGVRGYTF. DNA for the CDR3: TGTGCCAGCAGCCAAGGGGTACGCGGCTACACCTTC.

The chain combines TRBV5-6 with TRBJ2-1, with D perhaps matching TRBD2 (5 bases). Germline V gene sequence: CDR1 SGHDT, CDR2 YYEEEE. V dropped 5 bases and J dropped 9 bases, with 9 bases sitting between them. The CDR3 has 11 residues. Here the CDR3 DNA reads TGTGCCAGCAGAAGAGGGCTTGAGCAGTTCTTC. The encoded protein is CASRRGLEQFF. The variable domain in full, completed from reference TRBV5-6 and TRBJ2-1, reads DAGVTQSPTHLIKTRGQQVTLRCSPKSGHDTVSWYQQALGQGPQFIFQYYEEEERQRGNFPDRFSGHQFPNYSSELNVNALLLGDSALYLCASRRGLEQFFGPGTRLTVL.

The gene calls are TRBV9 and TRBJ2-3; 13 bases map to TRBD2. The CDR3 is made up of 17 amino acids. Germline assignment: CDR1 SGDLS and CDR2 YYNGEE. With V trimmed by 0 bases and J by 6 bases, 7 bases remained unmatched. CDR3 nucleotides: TGTGCCAGCAGCGTAGTTGGGACTAGCGGGATCGGCGATACGCAGTATTTT. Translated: CASSVVGTSGIGDTQYF.

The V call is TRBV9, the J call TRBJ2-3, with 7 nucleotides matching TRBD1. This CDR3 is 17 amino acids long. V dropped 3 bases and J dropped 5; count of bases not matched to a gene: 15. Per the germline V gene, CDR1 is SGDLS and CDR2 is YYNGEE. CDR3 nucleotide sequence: TGTGCCAGCAGCGGGGCGGAAGCAGGGGGTGTCCGAGATACGCAGTATTTT. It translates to CASSGAEAGGVRDTQYF.

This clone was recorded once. The DNA for the CDR3 is TGCACCAGCAGCCAAGCCCCGGCAGGGGGCAGTGGAAACACCATATATTTT. Encoded protein: CTSSQAPAGGSGNTIYF. V is TRBV1 and J is TRBJ1-3; the table assigns TRBD1, which was not confirmed against the DNA. TRBV1 is a documented pseudogene. The CDR3 consists of 17 residues.

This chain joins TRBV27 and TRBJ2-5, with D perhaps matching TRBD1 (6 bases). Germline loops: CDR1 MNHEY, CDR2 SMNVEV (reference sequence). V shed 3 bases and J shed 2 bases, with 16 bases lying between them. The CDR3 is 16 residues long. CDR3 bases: TGTGCCAGCAGTTTTACAGGGCGTCGGATGCAAGAGACCCAGTACTTC. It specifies CASSFTGRRMQETQYF.

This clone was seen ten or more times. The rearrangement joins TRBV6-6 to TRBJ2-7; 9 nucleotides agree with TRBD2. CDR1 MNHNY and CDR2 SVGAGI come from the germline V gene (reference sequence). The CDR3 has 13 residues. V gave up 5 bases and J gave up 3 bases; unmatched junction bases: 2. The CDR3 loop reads CASSKTSGYEQYF. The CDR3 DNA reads TGTGCCAGCAGTAAGACTAGCGGCTACGAGCAGTACTTC.

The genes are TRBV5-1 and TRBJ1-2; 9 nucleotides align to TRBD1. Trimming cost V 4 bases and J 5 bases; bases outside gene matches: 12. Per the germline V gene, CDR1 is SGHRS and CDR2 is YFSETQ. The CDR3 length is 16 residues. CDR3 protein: CASSQDPGTGNYGYTF. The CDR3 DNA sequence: TGCGCCAGCAGCCAAGATCCCGGGACAGGGAATTATGGCTACACCTTC.

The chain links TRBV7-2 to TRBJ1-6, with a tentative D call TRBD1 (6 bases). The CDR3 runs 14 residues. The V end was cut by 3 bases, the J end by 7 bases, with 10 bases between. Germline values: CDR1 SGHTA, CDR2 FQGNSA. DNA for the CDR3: TGTGCCAGCAGCTTTAACAGGGCCAATTCACCCCTCCACTTT. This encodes CASSFNRANSPLHF. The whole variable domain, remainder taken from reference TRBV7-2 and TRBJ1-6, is GAGVSQSPSNKVTEKGKDVELRCDPISGHTALYWYRQSLGQGLEFLIYFQGNSAPDKSGLPSDRFSAERTGGSVSTLTIQRTQQEDSAVYLCASSFNRANSPLHFGNGTRLTVT.

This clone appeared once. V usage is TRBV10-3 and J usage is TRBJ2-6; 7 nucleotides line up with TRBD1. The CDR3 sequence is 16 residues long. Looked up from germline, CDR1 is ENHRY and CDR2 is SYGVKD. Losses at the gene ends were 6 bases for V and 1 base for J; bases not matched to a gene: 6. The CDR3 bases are TGTGCCATCAGAGACAGGGCGAGGTCTGGGGCCAACGTCCTGACTTTC. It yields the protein CAIRDRARSGANVLTF.

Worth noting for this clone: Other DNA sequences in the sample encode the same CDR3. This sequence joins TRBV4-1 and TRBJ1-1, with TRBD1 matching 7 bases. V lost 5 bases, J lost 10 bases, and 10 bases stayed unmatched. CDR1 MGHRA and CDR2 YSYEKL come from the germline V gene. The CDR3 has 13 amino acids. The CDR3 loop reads CASSLQGPPGAFF. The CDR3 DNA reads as TGCGCCAGCAGCTTACAGGGGCCACCTGGAGCTTTCTTT.

CDR3 sequence: CASSFGVADSPLHF. The CDR3 DNA is TGTGCCAGCAGCTTCGGGGTGGCCGATTCACCCCTCCACTTT. This chain joins TRBV5-6 and TRBJ1-6; D is unclear. The CDR3 sequence is 14 residues long. The germline V gene encodes CDR1 SGHDT and CDR2 YYEEEE. V lost 2 bases to trimming and J lost 8 bases, with 11 bases between them.

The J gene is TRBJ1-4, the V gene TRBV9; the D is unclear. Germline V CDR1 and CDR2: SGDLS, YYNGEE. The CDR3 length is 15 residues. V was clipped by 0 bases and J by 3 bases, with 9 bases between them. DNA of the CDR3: TGTGCCAGCAGCGTAGAAGGAGCATCTAATGAAAAACTGTTTTTT. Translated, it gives CASSVEGASNEKLFF. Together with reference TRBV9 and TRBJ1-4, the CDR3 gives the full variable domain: DSGVTQTPKHLITATGQRVTLRCSPRSGDLSVYWYQQSLDQGLQFLIQYYNGEERAKGNILERFSAQQFPDLHSELNLSSLELGDSALYFCASSVEGASNEKLFFGSGTQLSVL.

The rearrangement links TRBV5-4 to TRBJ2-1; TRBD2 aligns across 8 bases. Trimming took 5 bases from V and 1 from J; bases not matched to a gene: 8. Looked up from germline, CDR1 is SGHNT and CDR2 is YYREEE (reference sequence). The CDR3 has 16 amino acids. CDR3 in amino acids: CASRFGGGRSYNEQFF. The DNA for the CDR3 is TGTGCCAGCAGATTCGGGGGGGGCCGTTCCTACAATGAGCAGTTCTTC.

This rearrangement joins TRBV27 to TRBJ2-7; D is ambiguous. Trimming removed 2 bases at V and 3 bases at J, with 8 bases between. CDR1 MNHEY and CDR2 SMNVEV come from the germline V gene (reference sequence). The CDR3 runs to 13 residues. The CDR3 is CASSLGSNYEQYF. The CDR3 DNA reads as TGTGCCAGCAGTTTAGGCTCAAACTACGAGCAGTACTTC.

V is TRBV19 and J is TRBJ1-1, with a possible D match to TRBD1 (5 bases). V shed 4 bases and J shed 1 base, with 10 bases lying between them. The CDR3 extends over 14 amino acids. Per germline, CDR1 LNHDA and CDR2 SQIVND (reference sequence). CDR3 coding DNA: TGTGCCAGTAGTAATGACAGAGCGAACACTGAAGCTTTCTTT. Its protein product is CASSNDRANTEAFF.

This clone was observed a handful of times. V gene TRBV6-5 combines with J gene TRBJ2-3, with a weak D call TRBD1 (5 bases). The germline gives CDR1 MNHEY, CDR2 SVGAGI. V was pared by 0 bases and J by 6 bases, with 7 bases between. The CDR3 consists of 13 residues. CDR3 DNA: TGTGCCAGCAGTTACTCCAGGGTGGATACGCAGTATTTT. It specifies CASSYSRVDTQYF.

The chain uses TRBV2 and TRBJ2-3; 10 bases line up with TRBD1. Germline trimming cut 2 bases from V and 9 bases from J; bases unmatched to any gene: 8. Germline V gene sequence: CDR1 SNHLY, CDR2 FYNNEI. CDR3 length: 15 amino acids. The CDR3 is CASSERGQGIGTQYF. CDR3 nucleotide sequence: TGTGCCAGCAGTGAAAGGGGACAGGGGATTGGGACGCAGTATTTT.

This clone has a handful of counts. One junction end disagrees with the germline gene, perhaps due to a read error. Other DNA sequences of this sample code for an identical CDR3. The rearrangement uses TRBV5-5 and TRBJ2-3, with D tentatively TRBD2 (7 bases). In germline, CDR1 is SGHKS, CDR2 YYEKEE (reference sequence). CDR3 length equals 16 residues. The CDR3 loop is CASRLGGGGRALPGYF. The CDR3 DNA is TGTGCCAGCAGGTTGGGAGGGGGGGGGAGGGCCCTCCCTGGGTATTTT.

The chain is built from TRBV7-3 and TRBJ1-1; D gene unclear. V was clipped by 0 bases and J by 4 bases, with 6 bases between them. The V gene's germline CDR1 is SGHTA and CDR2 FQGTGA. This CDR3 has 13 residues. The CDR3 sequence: CASSLTSITEAFF. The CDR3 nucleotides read TGTGCCAGCAGCTTAACGTCTATCACTGAAGCTTTCTTT.

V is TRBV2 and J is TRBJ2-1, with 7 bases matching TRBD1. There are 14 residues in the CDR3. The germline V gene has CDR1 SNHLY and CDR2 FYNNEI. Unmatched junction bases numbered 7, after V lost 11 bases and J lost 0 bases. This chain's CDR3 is CACNTGASYNEQFF. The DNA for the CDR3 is TGTGCCTGCAATACAGGGGCCTCCTACAATGAGCAGTTCTTC.

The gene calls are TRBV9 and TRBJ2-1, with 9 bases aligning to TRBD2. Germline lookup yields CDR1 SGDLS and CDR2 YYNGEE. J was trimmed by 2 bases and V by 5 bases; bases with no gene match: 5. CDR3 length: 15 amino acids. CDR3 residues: CASSLAGAPYNEQFF. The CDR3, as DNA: TGTGCCAGCAGTTTAGCGGGAGCCCCCTACAATGAGCAGTTCTTC.

CDR3 protein: CASRDGQGYHEQYF. Written as DNA, the CDR3 is TGCGCCAGCAGGGACGGACAGGGCTACCACGAGCAGTACTTC. This chain joins TRBV5-1 and TRBJ2-7; 8 positions agree with TRBD1. The trim removed 5 bases at V and 5 bases at J, leaving 9 bases unmatched. The CDR3 loop spans 14 amino acids. Per the germline V gene, CDR1 is SGHRS and CDR2 is YFSETQ.

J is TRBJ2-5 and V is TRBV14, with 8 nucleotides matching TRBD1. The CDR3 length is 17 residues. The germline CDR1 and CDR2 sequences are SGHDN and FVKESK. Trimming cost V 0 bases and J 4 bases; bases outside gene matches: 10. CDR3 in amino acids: CASSQDPAGGLGETQYF. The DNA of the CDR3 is TGTGCCAGCAGCCAAGATCCGGCAGGGGGCTTAGGAGAGACCCAGTACTTC. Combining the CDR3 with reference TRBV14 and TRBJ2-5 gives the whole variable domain EAGVTQFPSHSVIEKGQTVTLRCDPISGHDNLYWYRRVMGKEIKFLLHFVKESKQDESGMPNNRFLAERTGGTYSTLKVQPAELEDSGVYFCASSQDPAGGLGETQYFGPGTRLLVL.

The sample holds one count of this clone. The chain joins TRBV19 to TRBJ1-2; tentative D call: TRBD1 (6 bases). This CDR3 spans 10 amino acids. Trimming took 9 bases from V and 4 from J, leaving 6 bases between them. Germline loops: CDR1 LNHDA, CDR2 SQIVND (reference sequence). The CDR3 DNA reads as TGTGCCAGCAGGGGCTATGGCTACACCTTC. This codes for CASRGYGYTF.

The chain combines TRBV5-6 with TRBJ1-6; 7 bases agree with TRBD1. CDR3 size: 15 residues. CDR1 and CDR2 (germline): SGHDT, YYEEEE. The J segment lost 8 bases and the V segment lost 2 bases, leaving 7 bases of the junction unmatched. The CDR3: CASSFPGQVDSPLHF. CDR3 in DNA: TGTGCCAGCAGCTTTCCTGGACAGGTCGATTCACCCCTCCACTTT.

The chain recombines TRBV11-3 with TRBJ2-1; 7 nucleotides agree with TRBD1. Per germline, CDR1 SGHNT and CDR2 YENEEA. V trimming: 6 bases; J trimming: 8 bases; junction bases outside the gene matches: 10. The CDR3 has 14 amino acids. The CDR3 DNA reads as TGTGCCAGCAGATGGGACAGTTATGCGGATGAGCAGTTCTTC. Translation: CASRWDSYADEQFF.

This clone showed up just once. The CDR3 nucleotides are TGTGCCAGCAAGTACAGCTCCTATAATTCACCCCTCCACTTT. Encoded protein: CASKYSSYNSPLHF. The chain combines TRBV27 with TRBJ1-6; no clear D gene. Germline V lookup: CDR1 MNHEY, CDR2 SMNVEV (reference sequence). V shed 7 bases and J shed 0 bases, with 7 bases lying between them. This CDR3 has 14 residues.

The DNA for the CDR3 is TGTGCCAGCAGCCACCCCCAGGGGACCTACTACGAGCAGTACTTC. Its translation: CASSHPQGTYYEQYF. The genes are TRBV7-3 and TRBJ2-7, with TRBD1 as a possible D gene (6 bases). Trimming shortened V by 5 bases and J by 3 bases, and 17 bases separated the two germline ends. Germline CDR1 SGHTA, CDR2 FQGTGA. The CDR3 has 15 residues.

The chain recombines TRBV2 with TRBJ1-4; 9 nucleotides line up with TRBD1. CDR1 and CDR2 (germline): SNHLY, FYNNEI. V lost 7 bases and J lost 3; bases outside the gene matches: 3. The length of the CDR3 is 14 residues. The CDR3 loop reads CASTGTGSNEKLFF. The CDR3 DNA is TGTGCCAGCACTGGGACAGGGTCTAATGAAAAACTGTTTTTT.

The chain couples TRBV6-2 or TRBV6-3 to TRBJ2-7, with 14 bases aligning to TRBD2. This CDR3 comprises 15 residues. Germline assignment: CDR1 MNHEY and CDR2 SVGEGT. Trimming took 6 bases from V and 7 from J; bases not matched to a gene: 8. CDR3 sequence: CASSEGLAGALEQYF. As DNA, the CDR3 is TGTGCCAGCAGCGAGGGACTAGCGGGAGCTCTAGAGCAGTACTTC.

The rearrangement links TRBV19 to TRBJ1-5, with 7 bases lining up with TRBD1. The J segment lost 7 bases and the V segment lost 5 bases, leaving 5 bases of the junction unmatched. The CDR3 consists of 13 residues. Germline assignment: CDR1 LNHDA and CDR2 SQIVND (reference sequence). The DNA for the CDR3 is TGTGCCAGTAGTGGGGACAGAAAGCAGCCCCAGCATTTT. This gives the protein CASSGDRKQPQHF.